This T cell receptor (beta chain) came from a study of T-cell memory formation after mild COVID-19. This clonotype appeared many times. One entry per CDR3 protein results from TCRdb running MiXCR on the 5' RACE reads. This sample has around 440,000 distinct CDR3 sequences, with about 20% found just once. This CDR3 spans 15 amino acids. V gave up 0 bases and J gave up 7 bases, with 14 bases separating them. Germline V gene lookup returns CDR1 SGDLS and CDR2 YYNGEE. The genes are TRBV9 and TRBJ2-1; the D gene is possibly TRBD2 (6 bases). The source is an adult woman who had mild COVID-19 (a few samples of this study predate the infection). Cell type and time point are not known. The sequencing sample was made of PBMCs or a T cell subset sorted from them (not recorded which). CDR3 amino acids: CASSVAGGMTNEQFF. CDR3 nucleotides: TGTGCCAGCAGCGTAGCGGGCGGGATGACAAATGAGCAGTTCTTC.